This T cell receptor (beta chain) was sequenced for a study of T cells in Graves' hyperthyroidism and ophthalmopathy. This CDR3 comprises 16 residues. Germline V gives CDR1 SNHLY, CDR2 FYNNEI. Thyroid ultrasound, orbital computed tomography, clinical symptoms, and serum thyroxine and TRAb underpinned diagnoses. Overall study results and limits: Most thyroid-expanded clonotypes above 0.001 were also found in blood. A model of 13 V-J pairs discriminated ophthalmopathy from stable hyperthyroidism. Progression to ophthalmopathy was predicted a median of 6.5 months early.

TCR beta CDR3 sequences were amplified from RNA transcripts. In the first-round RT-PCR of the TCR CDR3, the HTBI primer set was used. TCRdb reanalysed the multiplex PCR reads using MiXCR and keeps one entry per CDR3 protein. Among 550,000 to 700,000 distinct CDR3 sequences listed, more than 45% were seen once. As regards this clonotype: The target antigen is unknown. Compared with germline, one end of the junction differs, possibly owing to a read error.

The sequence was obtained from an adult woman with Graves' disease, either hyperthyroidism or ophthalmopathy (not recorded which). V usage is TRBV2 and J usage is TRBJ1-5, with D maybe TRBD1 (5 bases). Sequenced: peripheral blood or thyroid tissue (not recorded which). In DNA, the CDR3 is TGCGCCAGCAGCTTGGCCGGGGGGAGGACCAATCAGCCCCAGCATTTT. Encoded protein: CASSLAGGRTNQPQHF. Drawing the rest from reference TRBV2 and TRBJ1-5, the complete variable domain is EPEVTQTPSHQVTQMGQEVILRCVPISNHLYFYWYRQILGQKVEFLVSFYNNEISEKSEIFDDQFSVERPDGSNFTLKIRSTKLEDSAMYFCASSLAGGRTNQPQHFGDGTRLSIL.